The rows below give T cell receptor beta chains drawn from one sample of a study of monozygotic twins with inflammatory bowel disease. With the 5' RACE reads reprocessed, TCRdb shows one record per CDR3 protein and no DNA. This table holds 310,000 or so distinct CDR3 sequences. The sequenced sample was blood. The receptors were sampled from a human donor with ulcerative colitis or Crohn's disease, or a healthy co-twin of an affected twin (not recorded which). The CDR3 runs from the conserved cysteine through the conserved F or W. Fields, in order: V gene, J gene, CDR3 protein.

v_call: TRBV5-1; j_call: TRBJ2-4; cdr3_aa: CASSRGLAGGTKNIQYF
v_call: TRBV5-1; j_call: TRBJ2-1; cdr3_aa: CASSLSRAADEQFF
v_call: TRBV15; j_call: TRBJ2-7; cdr3_aa: CATSRDRGRGIIYEQYF
v_call: TRBV12-3/TRBV12-4; j_call: TRBJ2-4; cdr3_aa: CASRTSGANIQYF
v_call: TRBV20-1; j_call: TRBJ1-1; cdr3_aa: CSATGTGNTEAFF
v_call: TRBV4-1; j_call: TRBJ1-1; cdr3_aa: CASSQPRNTEAFF
v_call: TRBV7-9; j_call: TRBJ2-7; cdr3_aa: CASSLVRTGERYEQYF
v_call: TRBV9; j_call: TRBJ2-1; cdr3_aa: CASSVATYNEQFF
v_call: TRBV6-5; j_call: TRBJ2-5; cdr3_aa: CASSYGQGEETQYF
v_call: TRBV28; j_call: TRBJ2-7; cdr3_aa: CASSFELAGVSYEQYF
v_call: TRBV24-1; j_call: TRBJ2-7; cdr3_aa: CATSDGTSTIF
v_call: TRBV14; j_call: TRBJ2-1; cdr3_aa: CASSQLAGVRSEQFF
v_call: TRBV6-2/TRBV6-3; j_call: TRBJ1-6; cdr3_aa: CASSYGEGSGRSPLHF
v_call: TRBV5-6; j_call: TRBJ1-5; cdr3_aa: CASSQTGVQSAQHF
v_call: TRBV4-1; j_call: TRBJ2-5; cdr3_aa: CASSQGRQETQYF
v_call: TRBV21-1; j_call: TRBJ2-7; cdr3_aa: CASSTTGIRQYF
v_call: TRBV3-1; j_call: TRBJ1-3; cdr3_aa: CASSQATGAGNTIYF
v_call: TRBV7-9; j_call: TRBJ2-1; cdr3_aa: CASSDDGNNEQFF
v_call: TRBV7-2; j_call: TRBJ2-3; cdr3_aa: CASSTASSGRMSDTQYF
v_call: TRBV5-1; j_call: TRBJ2-5; cdr3_aa: CASSSSGGQETQYF
v_call: TRBV4-3; j_call: TRBJ1-2; cdr3_aa: CASSQDSANYGYTF
v_call: TRBV7-9; j_call: TRBJ2-5; cdr3_aa: CASSWDRGETQYF
v_call: TRBV20-1; j_call: TRBJ1-5; cdr3_aa: CSARKPTTGDNQPQHF
v_call: TRBV28; j_call: TRBJ1-6; cdr3_aa: CASSLQGFGSYNSPLHF
v_call: TRBV25-1; j_call: TRBJ2-1; cdr3_aa: CASSEWGSGGKISYNEQFF
v_call: TRBV7-2; j_call: TRBJ2-2; cdr3_aa: CASSRGQYTGELFF
v_call: TRBV18; j_call: TRBJ2-7; cdr3_aa: CASSPREGSYEQYF
v_call: TRBV7-3; j_call: TRBJ2-2; cdr3_aa: CASSSTRGLNTGELFF
v_call: TRBV9; j_call: TRBJ2-3; cdr3_aa: CASSVVSTDTQYF
v_call: TRBV5-1; j_call: TRBJ2-6; cdr3_aa: CASSDDRSGANVLTF
v_call: TRBV20-1; j_call: TRBJ2-7; cdr3_aa: CSARDRRGWSYEQYF
v_call: TRBV28; j_call: TRBJ1-6; cdr3_aa: CASSSSGGTVSPLHF
v_call: TRBV5-6; j_call: TRBJ2-3; cdr3_aa: CASSGDRVTDTQYF
v_call: TRBV29-1; j_call: TRBJ2-3; cdr3_aa: CSVAVTGATDTQYF
v_call: TRBV18; j_call: TRBJ2-7; cdr3_aa: CASSPGTSGRTYQGEQYF
v_call: TRBV24-1; j_call: TRBJ1-2; cdr3_aa: CATSDTGGFDGYTF
v_call: TRBV6-2/TRBV6-3; j_call: TRBJ1-1; cdr3_aa: CASTPKGENTEAFF
v_call: TRBV5-5; j_call: TRBJ2-3; cdr3_aa: CASSLRLADRTDTQYF
v_call: TRBV6-2/TRBV6-3; j_call: TRBJ1-4; cdr3_aa: CASSRSEEEKLFF
v_call: TRBV11-2; j_call: TRBJ2-1; cdr3_aa: CASSLVGVRTLGYNEQFF
v_call: TRBV3-1; j_call: TRBJ2-1; cdr3_aa: CASSQDLWGGNSNEQFF
v_call: TRBV20-1; j_call: TRBJ2-7; cdr3_aa: CSAREGPSYEQYF
v_call: TRBV30; j_call: TRBJ2-1; cdr3_aa: CAWSELAGGEQFF
v_call: TRBV7-3; j_call: TRBJ2-1; cdr3_aa: CASTSGWGNEQFF
v_call: TRBV6-6; j_call: TRBJ1-3; cdr3_aa: CASSFEGLGNTIYF
v_call: TRBV20-1; j_call: TRBJ2-5; cdr3_aa: CSAPTWETQYF
v_call: TRBV4-1; j_call: TRBJ2-1; cdr3_aa: CASSQDGASYNEQFF
v_call: TRBV12-3/TRBV12-4; j_call: TRBJ2-5; cdr3_aa: CASSFEPEETQDF
v_call: TRBV30; j_call: TRBJ1-1; cdr3_aa: CAWCPGGAVTEAFF
v_call: TRBV4-3; j_call: TRBJ1-2; cdr3_aa: CASSQDSSSYGYTF
v_call: TRBV7-2; j_call: TRBJ2-7; cdr3_aa: CASSLGLAVRF
v_call: TRBV5-6; j_call: TRBJ2-7; cdr3_aa: CASSLASTYEQYF
v_call: TRBV20-1; j_call: TRBJ1-2; cdr3_aa: CSARGNIVNYGYTF